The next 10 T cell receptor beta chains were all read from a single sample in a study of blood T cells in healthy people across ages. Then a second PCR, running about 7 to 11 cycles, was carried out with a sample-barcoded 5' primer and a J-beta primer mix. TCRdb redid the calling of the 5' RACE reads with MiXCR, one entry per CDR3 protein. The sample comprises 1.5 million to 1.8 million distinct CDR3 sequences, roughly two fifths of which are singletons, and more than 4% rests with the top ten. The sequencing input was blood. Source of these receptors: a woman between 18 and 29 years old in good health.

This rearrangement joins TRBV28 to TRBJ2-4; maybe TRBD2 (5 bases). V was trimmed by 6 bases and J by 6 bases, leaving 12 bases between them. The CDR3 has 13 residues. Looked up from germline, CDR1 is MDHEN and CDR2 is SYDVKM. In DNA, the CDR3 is TGTGCCAGCAGGGACTCTACCAGAAACATTCAGTACTTC. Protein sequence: CASRDSTRNIQYF.

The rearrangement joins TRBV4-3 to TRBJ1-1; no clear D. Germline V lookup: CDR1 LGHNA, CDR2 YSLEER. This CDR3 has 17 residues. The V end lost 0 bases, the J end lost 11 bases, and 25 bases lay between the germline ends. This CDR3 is CASSQDLGREPRSQAFF. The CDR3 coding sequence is TGCGCCAGCAGCCAAGATCTAGGACGGGAACCTCGATCCCAGGCTTTCTTT.

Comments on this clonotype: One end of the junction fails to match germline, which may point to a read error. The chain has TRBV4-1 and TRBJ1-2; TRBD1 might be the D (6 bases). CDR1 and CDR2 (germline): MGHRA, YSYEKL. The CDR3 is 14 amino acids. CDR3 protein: CAGSQKIGQNGYTF. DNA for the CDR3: TGCGCCGGCAGCCAGAAAATCGGACAGAATGGCTACACCTTC.

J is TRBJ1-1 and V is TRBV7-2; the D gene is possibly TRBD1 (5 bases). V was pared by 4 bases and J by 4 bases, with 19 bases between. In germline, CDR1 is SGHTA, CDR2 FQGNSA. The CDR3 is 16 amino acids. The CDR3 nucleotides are TGTGCCAGCAGCTGGGGGAGGGTAGAAGCCCTCACTGAAGCTTTCTTT. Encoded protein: CASSWGRVEALTEAFF.

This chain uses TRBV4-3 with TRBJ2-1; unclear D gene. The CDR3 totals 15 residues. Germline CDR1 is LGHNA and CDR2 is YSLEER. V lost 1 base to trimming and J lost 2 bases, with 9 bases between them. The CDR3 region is CASSQGPDPYNEQFF. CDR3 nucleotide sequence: TGCGCCAGCAGCCAAGGACCCGACCCCTACAATGAGCAGTTCTTC.

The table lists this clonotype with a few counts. CDR3 bases: TGTGCCAGCAGCCGACAAGCGACAGGGGTCTACGAGCAGTACTTC. Protein product: CASSRQATGVYEQYF. The chain joins TRBV7-9 to TRBJ2-7, with 8 bases aligning to TRBD1. Germline CDR1 and CDR2: SEHNR and FQNEAQ (reference sequence). V trimming: 5 bases; J trimming: 3 bases; junction bases outside the gene matches: 9. The CDR3 has 15 amino acids.

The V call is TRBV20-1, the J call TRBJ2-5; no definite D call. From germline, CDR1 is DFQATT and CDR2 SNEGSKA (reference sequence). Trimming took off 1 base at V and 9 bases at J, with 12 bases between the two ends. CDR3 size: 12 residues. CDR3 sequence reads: CSARARSSAQYF. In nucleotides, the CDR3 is TGCAGTGCTAGAGCGCGAAGCTCGGCCCAGTACTTC.

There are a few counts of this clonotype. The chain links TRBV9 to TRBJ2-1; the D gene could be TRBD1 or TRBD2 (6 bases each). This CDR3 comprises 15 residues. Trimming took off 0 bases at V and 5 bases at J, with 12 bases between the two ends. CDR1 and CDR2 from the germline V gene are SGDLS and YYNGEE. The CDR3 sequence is CASSVVGGPNNEQFF. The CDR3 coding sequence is TGTGCCAGCAGCGTAGTTGGGGGGCCAAACAATGAGCAGTTCTTC.

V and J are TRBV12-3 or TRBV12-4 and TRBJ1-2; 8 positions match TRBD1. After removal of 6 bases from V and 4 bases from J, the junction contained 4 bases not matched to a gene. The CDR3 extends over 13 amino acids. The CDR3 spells CASRPDRGYGYTF. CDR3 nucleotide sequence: TGTGCCAGCAGACCTGACAGGGGCTATGGCTACACCTTC.

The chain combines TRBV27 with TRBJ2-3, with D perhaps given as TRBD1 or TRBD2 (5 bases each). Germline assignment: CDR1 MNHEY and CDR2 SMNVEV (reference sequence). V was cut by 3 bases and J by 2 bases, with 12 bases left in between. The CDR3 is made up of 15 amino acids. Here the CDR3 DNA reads TGTGCCAGCAGTTTGCGCCCGGGGCTCACAGATACGCAGTATTTT. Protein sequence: CASSLRPGLTDTQYF.